These 30 T cell receptor beta chains were all obtained from the same sample, sequenced in a study of blood T cell repertoires in COVID-19. Profiled with immunoSEQ multiplex PCR; TCRdb holds only in-frame clones, not every one. The table includes 350,000 to 400,000 clones, more than 70% detected once. Sequenced: PBMCs or T cells enriched from blood (not recorded which). These TCRs come from a man between 35 and 55 years old in a cohort exposed to, infected with or recovered from COVID-19 (not recorded which).

This chain links TRBV11-2 with TRBJ2-1; the D is unclear. The germline CDR1 and CDR2 sequences are SGHAT and FQNNGV. There are 11 residues in the CDR3. Trimming removed 1 base from V and 8 bases from J, with 3 bases in between. The CDR3 loop reads CASSLAYEQFF. The DNA for the CDR3 is TGTGCCAGCAGCTTAGCCTATGAGCAGTTCTTC. Together with reference TRBV11-2 and TRBJ2-1, the CDR3 gives the full variable domain: EAGVAQSPRYKIIEKRQSVAFWCNPISGHATLYWYQQILGQGPKLLIQFQNNGVVDDSQLPKDRFSAERLKGVDSTLKIQPAKLEDSAVYLCASSLAYEQFFGPGTRLTVL.

This chain uses TRBV3-1 (or the pseudogene TRBV3-2) with TRBJ2-7; 9 bases are shared with TRBD1. Trimming cost V 4 bases and J 4 bases; bases outside gene matches: 8. The CDR3 covers 15 residues. CDR1 is LGHDT, CDR2 YNNKEL, per germline (reference sequence). The CDR3 bases are TGTGCCAGCAGCCGGAGGACAGGGGCATTATACGAGCAGTACTTC. Its translation: CASSRRTGALYEQYF.

This clone was detected only a few times. The chain combines TRBV11-2 with TRBJ1-2; no reliable D call. The germline V and J ends were trimmed by 5 bases and 5 bases, with 18 bases remaining between them. Germline CDR1 and CDR2: SGHAT and FQNNGV. This CDR3 contains 15 residues. This CDR3 is CASSRGRDRAYGYTF. CDR3 nucleotide sequence: TGTGCCAGCAGCCGAGGGCGGGATAGGGCTTATGGCTACACCTTC.

The V gene is TRBV5-1, the J gene TRBJ2-7; 10 bases fit TRBD2. Germline trimming cut 1 base from V and 5 bases from J; bases unmatched to any gene: 6. CDR3 size: 15 residues. Germline V gives CDR1 SGHRS, CDR2 YFSETQ. The CDR3 loop is CASSLRLAGVDEQYF. CDR3 DNA: TGCGCCAGCAGCTTGCGTCTAGCGGGAGTTGACGAGCAGTACTTC.

The rearrangement joins TRBV5-1 to TRBJ2-7, with D possibly matching TRBD1 (6 bases). Germline CDR1 is SGHRS and CDR2 is YFSETQ. CDR3 length: 15 amino acids. The V end was cut by 5 bases, the J end by 5 bases, with 20 bases between. The CDR3 region has the DNA TGCGCCAGCAGTTTAACAGGACAGCCCGGGGACGAGCAGTACTTC. Amino acid sequence: CASSLTGQPGDEQYF. Supplemented by reference TRBV5-1 and TRBJ2-7, the full variable domain reads KAGVTQTPRYLIKTRGQQVTLSCSPISGHRSVSWYQQTPGQGLQFLFEYFSETQRNKGNFPGRFSGRQFSNSRSEMNVSTLELGDSALYLCASSLTGQPGDEQYFGPGTRLTVT.

The chain joins TRBV2 to TRBJ1-1, with no clear D. Germline CDR1 and CDR2: SNHLY and FYNNEI. Trimming left V 7 bases short and J 1 base short, with 13 bases between. The CDR3 covers 14 residues. The CDR3: CASNMTVPNTEAFF. The CDR3 DNA reads TGTGCCAGCAATATGACTGTCCCGAACACTGAAGCTTTCTTT. Based on the CDR3 plus reference TRBV2 and TRBJ1-1, the full variable domain is EPEVTQTPSHQVTQMGQEVILRCVPISNHLYFYWYRQILGQKVEFLVSFYNNEISEKSEIFDDQFSVERPDGSNFTLKIRSTKLEDSAMYFCASNMTVPNTEAFFGQGTRLTVV.

CDR3: CASSPLGGTIYEQYF. CDR3 coding DNA: TGTGCCAGCTCACCCTTAGGGGGAACCATCTACGAGCAGTACTTC. The rearrangement links TRBV18 to TRBJ2-7; perhaps TRBD1 as D (6 bases). Trimming pared 3 bases from V and 3 bases from J, leaving 15 bases between. The CDR3 loop spans 15 amino acids. The germline CDR1 and CDR2 sequences are KGHSH and LQKENI.

The rearrangement links TRBV30 to TRBJ1-1, with D unclear. V was trimmed by 1 base and J by 0 bases, leaving 3 bases between them. This CDR3 has 12 amino acids. In germline, CDR1 is GTSNPN, CDR2 SVGIG (reference sequence). CDR3 sequence: CAWSGLNTEAFF. CDR3 DNA sequence: TGTGCCTGGAGTGGGCTGAACACTGAAGCTTTCTTT.

This chain links TRBV28 with TRBJ1-3; D might be TRBD1 (5 bases). This CDR3 is built from 16 residues. Per germline, CDR1 MDHEN and CDR2 SYDVKM. The V gene lost 7 bases and the J gene lost 0 bases, with 16 bases spanning the gap. The CDR3 coding sequence is TGTGCCAGCATTATGGGAGGGGCCGTCTCTGGAAACACCATATATTTT. Translation gives CASIMGGAVSGNTIYF.

The V gene is TRBV15, the J gene TRBJ2-1, with 8 bases aligning to TRBD1. After removal of 4 bases from V and 8 bases from J, the junction contained 4 bases not matched to a gene. This CDR3 region has 13 residues. CDR1 LNHNV and CDR2 YYDKDF come from the germline V gene (reference sequence). The CDR3 DNA sequence: TGTGCCACCAGCAATGCAGGGGGCTATGAGCAGTTCTTC. Translation gives CATSNAGGYEQFF.

V gene TRBV5-1 combines with J gene TRBJ1-6, with D tentatively TRBD1 (5 bases). V dropped 1 base and J dropped 9 bases, with 14 bases sitting between them. Germline V lookup: CDR1 SGHRS, CDR2 YFSETQ. This CDR3 is built from 15 residues. The CDR3 protein is CASSLFSDMRSPLHF. The CDR3 DNA sequence: TGCGCCAGCAGCTTGTTTTCGGACATGCGTTCACCCCTCCACTTT.

This chain joins TRBV14 and TRBJ2-2, with D possibly matching TRBD1 (6 bases). Germline lookup yields CDR1 SGHDN and CDR2 FVKESK. V dropped 1 base and J dropped 7 bases, with 19 bases sitting between them. This CDR3 comprises 17 residues. The CDR3 protein is CASSQAQSNRDGGELFF. Written as DNA, the CDR3 is TGTGCCAGCAGCCAAGCGCAATCCAACAGGGATGGCGGGGAGCTGTTTTTT.

The genes are TRBV19 and TRBJ1-2; D perhaps matches TRBD1 (6 bases). Looked up from germline, CDR1 is LNHDA and CDR2 is SQIVND (reference sequence). Trimming pared 3 bases from V and 4 bases from J, leaving 15 bases between. This CDR3 is built from 15 residues. The CDR3 here is CASSIAPGQRYGYTF. DNA for the CDR3: TGTGCCAGTAGTATTGCCCCCGGACAGCGCTATGGCTACACCTTC. Supplemented by reference TRBV19 and TRBJ1-2, the full variable domain reads DGGITQSPKYLFRKEGQNVTLSCEQNLNHDAMYWYRQDPGQGLRLIYYSQIVNDFQKGDIAEGYSVSREKKESFPLTVTSAQKNPTAFYLCASSIAPGQRYGYTFGSGTRLTVV.

The J gene is TRBJ2-1, the V gene TRBV1; the table's D call, TRBD2, has no DNA check behind it. TRBV1 is termed a pseudogene. This CDR3 comprises 17 residues. For the CDR3, the DNA is TGCACCAGCAGCCAAGATGCCAGCGGGAGCTTGAACAATGAGCAGTTCTTC. Its protein product is CTSSQDASGSLNNEQFF.

V is TRBV30 and J is TRBJ1-5, with unresolved D. The germline V and J ends were trimmed by 1 base and 1 base, with 11 bases remaining between them. Germline-derived CDR1 and CDR2 are GTSNPN and SVGIG (reference sequence). CDR3 size: 15 residues. DNA for the CDR3: TGTGCCTGGAGTGAAGTTCAGATCAGCAATCAGCCCCAGCATTTT. It translates to CAWSEVQISNQPQHF. Full variable domain (missing parts from reference TRBV30 and TRBJ1-5): SQTIHQWPATLVQPVGSPLSLECTVEGTSNPNLYWYRQAAGRGLQLLFYSVGIGQISSEVPQNLSASRPQDRQFILSSKKLLLSDSGFYLCAWSEVQISNQPQHFGDGTRLSIL.

The genes are TRBV19 and TRBJ2-1; 13 bases map to TRBD2. The CDR3 runs to 16 residues. From germline, CDR1 is LNHDA and CDR2 SQIVND (reference sequence). The V segment lost 3 bases and the J segment 12 bases; nucleotides outside the gene matches: 11. The CDR3 is CASSITSGRARGRQFF. The CDR3 DNA reads TGTGCCAGTAGTATCACTAGCGGGAGGGCCCGAGGTAGGCAGTTCTTC. The full variable domain, completed using reference TRBV19 and TRBJ2-1, is DGGITQSPKYLFRKEGQNVTLSCEQNLNHDAMYWYRQDPGQGLRLIYYSQIVNDFQKGDIAEGYSVSREKKESFPLTVTSAQKNPTAFYLCASSITSGRARGRQFFGPGTRLTVL.

The chain is built from TRBV7-2 and TRBJ2-3; TRBD1 might be the D (6 bases). The CDR3 spans 18 residues. V dropped 0 bases and J dropped 0 bases, with 16 bases sitting between them. CDR1 is SGHTA and CDR2 is FQGNSA in the germline V gene. The CDR3 DNA reads as TGTGCCAGCAGCTTAGCGTCTTGGGGGCGATCGAGCACAGATACGCAGTATTTT. It encodes CASSLASWGRSSTDTQYF.

This chain links TRBV3-1 (or the pseudogene TRBV3-2) with TRBJ1-2; 9 bases match TRBD1. Per the germline V gene, CDR1 is LGHDT and CDR2 is YNNKEL (reference sequence). The CDR3 spans 16 residues. The junction had 9 bases not matched to a gene; V was cut back by 4 bases and J by 3 bases. CDR3 residues: CASSLWGQGDHYGYTF. For the CDR3, the DNA is TGTGCCAGCAGCCTCTGGGGACAGGGTGATCACTATGGCTACACCTTC.

The V and J genes are TRBV30 and TRBJ1-6, with a tentative D call TRBD1 (6 bases). CDR3 length: 13 amino acids. Trimming removed 7 bases from V and 6 bases from J, with 13 bases in between. The V gene's germline CDR1 is GTSNPN and CDR2 SVGIG (reference sequence). In DNA, the CDR3 is TGTGCCTTCAGGGGAACCCTTAATTCACCCCTCCACTTT. Translation gives CAFRGTLNSPLHF.

The genes are TRBV11-2 and TRBJ2-1; D perhaps matches TRBD2 (7 bases). Trimming cost V 5 bases and J 9 bases, with 14 bases left between them. Germline CDR1 SGHAT, CDR2 FQNNGV. This CDR3 region has 13 residues. The CDR3 nucleotides read TGTGCCAGCAGCCTGGTGGGAGGGGGTGAGCAGTTCTTC. This translates into CASSLVGGGEQFF.

V gene TRBV27 combines with J gene TRBJ1-3; 7 bases align to TRBD1. This CDR3 is 13 amino acids long. Germline V lookup: CDR1 MNHEY, CDR2 SMNVEV (reference sequence). With V trimmed by 6 bases and J by 2 bases, 1 base remained unmatched. The DNA for the CDR3 is TGTGCCAGCAGCCAGGGGGCTGGAAACACCATATATTTT. It is translated as CASSQGAGNTIYF.

The chain has TRBV7-6 and TRBJ2-3, with 16 positions matching TRBD2. J was trimmed by 2 bases and V by 2 bases; bases with no gene match: 4. The germline V gene has CDR1 SGHVS and CDR2 FNYEAQ. This CDR3 is 18 amino acids long. The CDR3, as DNA: TGTGCCAGCAGCTTACCGGGACTAGCGGGAGGGGTCACAGATACGCAGTATTTT. Its translation is CASSLPGLAGGVTDTQYF. Looking up the rest from reference TRBV7-6 and TRBJ2-3 gives the full variable domain: GAGVSQSPRYKVTKRGQDVALRCDPISGHVSLYWYRQALGQGPEFLTYFNYEAQQDKSGLPNDRFSAERPEGSISTLTIQRTEQRDSAMYRCASSLPGLAGGVTDTQYFGPGTRLTVL.

The rearrangement joins TRBV10-3 to TRBJ2-1; 9 bases fit TRBD1. Germline trimming cut 7 bases from V and 5 bases from J; bases unmatched to any gene: 6. The CDR3 sequence is 14 residues long. CDR1 is ENHRY, CDR2 SYGVKD, per germline. The CDR3 is CAIMGGQGHNEQFF. CDR3 DNA sequence: TGTGCCATCATGGGGGGACAGGGTCACAATGAGCAGTTCTTC.

DNA for the CDR3: TGTGCCAGCTCACCATTTCCGACAGTGAACACCGGGGAGCTGTTTTTT. This encodes CASSPFPTVNTGELFF. The V and J genes are TRBV18 and TRBJ2-2; D may be TRBD1 (5 bases). CDR3 size: 16 residues. CDR1 and CDR2 from the germline V gene are KGHSH and LQKENI. Trimming shortened V by 2 bases and J by 1 base, and 11 bases separated the two germline ends.

J is TRBJ1-1 and V is TRBV9; 7 bases match TRBD1. Germline V gene sequence: CDR1 SGDLS, CDR2 YYNGEE. CDR3 length: 15 residues. The ends lost 4 bases at V and 0 bases at J; junction bases unmatched: 6. The CDR3 loop reads CASSIQDRMNTEAFF. CDR3 nucleotide sequence: TGTGCCAGCAGCATACAGGACAGGATGAACACTGAAGCTTTCTTT.

The chain combines TRBV7-3 with TRBJ2-2; 9 bases are a match to TRBD2. The CDR3 runs 16 residues. CDR1 and CDR2 (germline): SGHTA, FQGTGA. With V trimmed by 5 bases and J by 1 base, 5 bases remained unmatched. The CDR3 here is CASSPHSGGNTGELFF. In nucleotides, the CDR3 is TGTGCCAGCAGCCCCCATAGCGGGGGGAACACCGGGGAGCTGTTTTTT.

The V and J genes are TRBV27 and TRBJ1-1; a weak D match, TRBD1 (6 bases). In germline, CDR1 is MNHEY, CDR2 SMNVEV (reference sequence). The CDR3 length is 16 residues. V was shortened by 0 bases and J by 6 bases, with 17 bases between the two germline ends. The CDR3 coding sequence is TGTGCCAGCAGTTTATCCCCAGGGGCGCGGTGGTCTGAAGCTTTCTTT. This encodes CASSLSPGARWSEAFF.

The rearrangement joins TRBV20-1 to TRBJ1-4, with D tentatively TRBD1 (6 bases). This CDR3 contains 15 residues. V was trimmed by 3 bases and J by 3 bases, leaving 14 bases between them. Germline values: CDR1 DFQATT, CDR2 SNEGSKA (reference sequence). The CDR3 DNA reads TGCAGTGCTAGTGGCAGGGGCTGGGCTAATGAAAAACTGTTTTTT. This encodes CSASGRGWANEKLFF.

This chain connects TRBV5-1 to TRBJ1-5, with 9 nucleotides matching TRBD1. J was trimmed by 8 bases and V by 4 bases; bases with no gene match: 7. This CDR3 has 14 residues. From germline, CDR1 is SGHRS and CDR2 YFSETQ. DNA of the CDR3: TGCGCCAGCAGCACGGGACAGGGAGAGGAGCCCCAGCATTTT. The encoded protein is CASSTGQGEEPQHF.

The chain links TRBV7-2 to TRBJ1-1; 7 bases map to TRBD1. CDR1 and CDR2 from the germline V gene are SGHTA and FQGNSA. This CDR3 comprises 13 residues. Losses at the gene ends were 7 bases for V and 4 bases for J; bases not matched to a gene: 6. The CDR3 sequence: CASTSDRRTEAFF. The CDR3 DNA reads TGTGCCAGCACCTCGGACAGGCGCACTGAAGCTTTCTTT.